This entry describes one TCR beta chain. This specimen comes from a study of T cell changes during pregnancy in multiple sclerosis. Clones were sequenced by immunoSEQ multiplex PCR, and TCRdb holds only the in-frame ones, with some missing. The profile covers about 79,000 clones, with about 90% appearing a single time and about 0.52% taken by the ten largest. The trim removed 3 bases at V and 7 bases at J, leaving 9 bases unmatched. CDR1 SGHKS and CDR2 YYEKEE come from the germline V gene (reference sequence). This CDR3 comprises 15 residues. The chain carries TRBV5-5 and TRBJ2-7; 11 nucleotides match TRBD1. This clonotype was obtained from a female donor with multiple sclerosis, enrolled in a pregnancy study. Sequences were derived from CD4+ T cells from peripheral blood mononuclear cells, sampled in the second trimester of pregnancy. The CDR3 bases are TGTGCCAGCAGCTCCGGTGGACAGGGGGCGAGGGAGCAGTACTTC. It specifies CASSSGGQGAREQYF.